Listed here are 23 T cell receptor beta chains from one sample, sequenced in a study of shared clonotypes between healthy human individuals. Only in-frame clones appear in the TCRdb table, and some are missing; sequencing was by immunoSEQ multiplex PCR. The sample yields hundreds of thousands of clones, about 96% seen once. Sequenced material: naive CD4+ T cells sorted from blood. Subset of the sample: CD45RA+ positively selected. All receptors come from a woman aged 25 to 39 in good health.

This clone was found once. This CDR3 reads CASTETGGSYHEQYF. CDR3 in DNA: TGTGCCAGCACCGAAACAGGGGGCTCTTATCACGAGCAGTACTTC. V gene TRBV27 combines with J gene TRBJ2-7; TRBD1 matches at 9 bases. V shed 7 bases, J shed 5 bases, and the junction held 12 bases outside the gene matches. The germline CDR1 and CDR2 sequences are MNHEY and SMNVEV (reference sequence). This CDR3 has 15 residues.

Details on this clone: Other DNA sequences of this sample code for an identical CDR3. The CDR3 nucleotides are TGCAGCGTTGTAGGGGCCGGGGAGACCCAGTACTTC. Amino acid sequence: CSVVGAGETQYF. This chain joins TRBV29-1 and TRBJ2-5, with D possibly matching TRBD1 (5 bases). The CDR3 loop spans 12 amino acids. The germline V gene has CDR1 SQVTM and CDR2 ANQGSEA. Trimming pared 4 bases from V and 5 bases from J, leaving 11 bases between.

This rearrangement joins TRBV7-9 to TRBJ2-6, with 8 bases lining up with TRBD1. Germline values: CDR1 SEHNR, CDR2 FQNEAQ (reference sequence). J lost 0 bases, V lost 5 bases, and 9 bases had no gene match. The CDR3 has 18 residues. DNA for the CDR3: TGTGCCAGCAGCATATGGACAGGGCGCCGCTCTGGGGCCAACGTCCTGACTTTC. Encoded protein: CASSIWTGRRSGANVLTF.

The chain couples TRBV7-9 to TRBJ2-7; 7 bases are a match to TRBD2. The germline gives CDR1 SEHNR, CDR2 FQNEAQ (reference sequence). This CDR3 is 15 amino acids long. The V segment lost 4 bases and the J segment 0 bases; nucleotides outside the gene matches: 6. The CDR3 sequence: CASSSGREVSYEQYF. For the CDR3, the DNA is TGTGCCAGCAGCTCAGGACGGGAGGTCTCCTACGAGCAGTACTTC.

The chain recombines TRBV5-1 with TRBJ2-7, with D tentatively TRBD1 (5 bases). From germline, CDR1 is SGHRS and CDR2 YFSETQ. The CDR3 is made up of 14 amino acids. V lost 4 bases and J lost 6, with 17 bases in between. The CDR3: CASSAQGLASEQYF. CDR3 bases: TGCGCCAGCAGCGCCCAGGGTCTGGCAAGCGAGCAGTACTTC.

V gene TRBV2 combines with J gene TRBJ2-2; 9 bases fit TRBD1. The germline V gene encodes CDR1 SNHLY and CDR2 FYNNEI. This CDR3 is 16 amino acids long. The trim removed 4 bases at V and 4 bases at J, leaving 7 bases unmatched. The CDR3 reads CASSARTGVRTGELFF. Here the CDR3 DNA reads TGTGCCAGCAGTGCCAGGACAGGGGTTCGCACCGGGGAGCTGTTTTTT.

The chain joins TRBV27 to TRBJ1-5; D is unresolved. The length of the CDR3 is 14 residues. Germline CDR1 is MNHEY and CDR2 is SMNVEV (reference sequence). The ends were cut back, 3 bases at V and 2 bases at J, with 8 bases in the middle. For the CDR3, the DNA is TGTGCCAGCAGTTTTTTAGATGGCAATCAGCCCCAGCATTTT. Translated, it gives CASSFLDGNQPQHF.

V and J are TRBV30 and TRBJ1-3; unclear D gene. The V end lost 4 bases, the J end lost 0 bases, and 7 bases lay between the germline ends. In germline, CDR1 is GTSNPN, CDR2 SVGIG (reference sequence). CDR3 length: 13 residues. DNA for the CDR3: TGTGCCTGGACGCCCAACTCTGGAAACACCATATATTTT. This translates into CAWTPNSGNTIYF.

The gene calls are TRBV6-5 and TRBJ1-2, with no clear D. V was pared by 7 bases and J by 4 bases, with 13 bases between. Germline V gene data show CDR1 as MNHEY and CDR2 as SVGAGI. This CDR3 region has 13 residues. DNA for the CDR3: TGTGCCAGCACCCAGGTTGGCAGCTATGGCTACACCTTC. Its translation: CASTQVGSYGYTF.

The gene calls are TRBV11-2 and TRBJ1-5; D gene unclear. The CDR3 is made up of 13 amino acids. In germline, CDR1 is SGHAT, CDR2 FQNNGV. V was shortened by 3 bases and J by 5 bases, with 8 bases between the two germline ends. DNA for the CDR3: TGTGCCAGCAGCTTCAATCAGGATCAGCCCCAGCATTTT. This sequence encodes CASSFNQDQPQHF. The whole variable domain, filled in from reference TRBV11-2 and TRBJ1-5, reads EAGVAQSPRYKIIEKRQSVAFWCNPISGHATLYWYQQILGQGPKLLIQFQNNGVVDDSQLPKDRFSAERLKGVDSTLKIQPAKLEDSAVYLCASSFNQDQPQHFGDGTRLSIL.

The chain carries TRBV19 and TRBJ2-2; D possibly matches TRBD1 or TRBD2 (5 bases each). CDR1 is LNHDA, CDR2 SQIVND, per germline (reference sequence). Deletions cut 4 bases from V and 4 bases from J, with 10 bases between. The CDR3 spans 14 residues. The CDR3 region is CASSRDGGTGELFF. The DNA of the CDR3 is TGTGCCAGTAGTAGGGACGGTGGCACCGGGGAGCTGTTTTTT.

As concerns this clone: Other nucleotide sequences in the sample specify the same CDR3. This chain's CDR3 is CASSLDGRGYTF. The CDR3 DNA reads TGTGCCAGCAGCTTAGACGGGCGCGGCTACACCTTC. This rearrangement joins TRBV7-2 to TRBJ1-2, with D uncertain. The germline V gene has CDR1 SGHTA and CDR2 FQGNSA. The CDR3 has 12 amino acids. Trimming left V 1 base short and J 8 bases short, with 8 bases between.

This clone was seen only once. V is TRBV7-2 and J is TRBJ2-1; TRBD2 agrees at 9 bases. The CDR3 sequence is 17 residues long. The V and J ends lost 4 bases and 4 bases, in that order; junction bases with no gene match: 11. In germline, CDR1 is SGHTA, CDR2 FQGNSA. CDR3 nucleotides: TGTGCCAGCAGCTCCCCGACTCTGCGGGGGGGTTACAATGAGCAGTTCTTC. Amino acid sequence: CASSSPTLRGGYNEQFF.

The V call is TRBV7-2, the J call TRBJ2-7; TRBD2 matches 11 bases. This CDR3 is 14 amino acids long. Per the germline V gene, CDR1 is SGHTA and CDR2 is FQGNSA. J was trimmed by 2 bases and V by 6 bases; bases with no gene match: 3. CDR3 nucleotides: TGTGCCAGCAGGAGACTAGCGGGACCCTACGAGCAGTACTTC. It specifies CASRRLAGPYEQYF.

J is TRBJ1-1 and V is TRBV6-6; D is uncertain. V lost 6 bases to trimming and J lost 2 bases, with 16 bases between them. This CDR3 spans 15 amino acids. In germline, CDR1 is MNHNY, CDR2 SVGAGI (reference sequence). CDR3 sequence (DNA): TGTGCCAGCAGATACCTGATGGGTACAAACACTGAAGCTTTCTTT. This encodes CASRYLMGTNTEAFF.

The V gene is TRBV10-1, the J gene TRBJ2-1, with a weak D call TRBD1 (8 bases). Germline-derived CDR1 and CDR2 are WNHNN and SYGVQD (reference sequence). The V end was cut by 0 bases, the J end by 3 bases, with 18 bases between. The CDR3 consists of 18 residues. The CDR3 spells CASSESTGASGDYNEQFF. The CDR3 nucleotides read TGCGCCAGCAGTGAGTCGACAGGGGCTAGCGGTGACTACAATGAGCAGTTCTTC.

This chain joins TRBV19 and TRBJ1-1; D is unclear. The CDR3 contains 13 residues. V dropped 6 bases and J dropped 4 bases, with 12 bases sitting between them. Germline-derived CDR1 and CDR2 are LNHDA and SQIVND (reference sequence). The CDR3 loop is CASRMTIGTEAFF. Here the CDR3 DNA reads TGTGCCAGTAGGATGACTATTGGCACTGAAGCTTTCTTT.

The genes are TRBV28 and TRBJ1-1, with D possibly being TRBD1 (6 bases). The germline gives CDR1 MDHEN, CDR2 SYDVKM. Trimming shortened V by 5 bases and J by 1 base, and 14 bases separated the two germline ends. The CDR3 sequence is 15 residues long. CDR3 region: CASSTAGQPNTEAFF. In DNA form, the CDR3 reads TGTGCCAGCAGTACCGCGGGACAACCGAACACTGAAGCTTTCTTT. Based on the CDR3 plus reference TRBV28 and TRBJ1-1, the full variable domain is DVKVTQSSRYLVKRTGEKVFLECVQDMDHENMFWYRQDPGLGLRLIYFSYDVKMKEKGDIPEGYSVSREKKERFSLILESASTNQTSMYLCASSTAGQPNTEAFFGQGTRLTVV.

This clone was recorded once. This chain uses TRBV10-3 with TRBJ2-2; 11 bases are shared with TRBD2. Germline CDR1 and CDR2: ENHRY and SYGVKD. The CDR3 totals 17 residues. The junction had 9 bases not matched to a gene; V was cut back by 8 bases and J by 1 base. Here the CDR3 DNA reads TGTGCCATCCGGGGCTCCGGGACTAGCGGGAACACCGGGGAGCTGTTTTTT. This codes for CAIRGSGTSGNTGELFF.

V is TRBV4-1 and J is TRBJ2-4; 10 positions match TRBD2. V was clipped by 5 bases and J by 0 bases; unmatched bases: 13. The CDR3 loop spans 19 amino acids. Germline-derived CDR1 and CDR2 are MGHRA and YSYEKL. The CDR3 loop is CASSMGLARTTLAKNIQYF. CDR3 DNA: TGCGCCAGCAGCATGGGACTAGCGAGAACCACTCTAGCCAAAAACATTCAGTACTTC.

In its sample, this clone was seen once. The gene calls are TRBV28 and TRBJ1-1, with D tentatively TRBD1 (5 bases). The V and J ends lost 8 bases and 7 bases respectively, with 11 bases between them. This CDR3 has 11 amino acids. Germline values: CDR1 MDHEN, CDR2 SYDVKM. CDR3 amino acids: CASPSGGEAFF. As DNA, the CDR3 is TGTGCCAGCCCCTCCGGGGGTGAAGCTTTCTTT.

This rearrangement joins TRBV27 to TRBJ2-7; D ambiguous. The CDR3 sequence is 14 residues long. Trimming cost V 8 bases and J 0 bases, with 14 bases left between them. From germline, CDR1 is MNHEY and CDR2 SMNVEV (reference sequence). The CDR3 DNA sequence: TGTGCCAGCCAACCTTCCCAGAACTCCTACGAGCAGTACTTC. This codes for CASQPSQNSYEQYF.

The chain employs TRBV5-6 and TRBJ2-7; D not resolved. This CDR3 comprises 14 residues. The V gene's germline CDR1 is SGHDT and CDR2 YYEEEE. The ends were cut back, 0 bases at V and 3 bases at J, with 10 bases in the middle. CDR3: CASSLVGGNYEQYF. In nucleotides, the CDR3 is TGTGCCAGCAGCTTGGTGGGTGGAAACTACGAGCAGTACTTC. The entire variable domain, with the rest obtained from reference TRBV5-6 and TRBJ2-7, is as follows: DAGVTQSPTHLIKTRGQQVTLRCSPKSGHDTVSWYQQALGQGPQFIFQYYEEEERQRGNFPDRFSGHQFPNYSSELNVNALLLGDSALYLCASSLVGGNYEQYFGPGTRLTVT.